The entry below describes one TCR beta chain. The data derive from a study of long-term antiretroviral therapy in people with HIV. Researchers ran immunoSEQ v3.0 at survey level. The assay was immunoSEQ multiplex PCR, and TCRdb's table has in-frame clones only and misses some. The data hold tens of thousands of clones, with approximately 76% observed a single time. The V gene lost 6 bases and the J gene lost 8 bases, with 22 bases spanning the gap. The length of the CDR3 is 16 residues. Germline lookup yields CDR1 MNHNY and CDR2 SVGAGI (reference sequence). This receptor was identified in a woman aged 40 to 50 with HIV. This specimen was unsorted PBMCs, taken 1.1 years before starting antiretroviral therapy. V gene TRBV6-6 combines with J gene TRBJ1-4, with a tentative D call TRBD1 (6 bases). For the CDR3, the DNA is TGTGCCAGCAGCCAACCCTACAGGGAGCGTAACGAAAAACTGTTTTTT. This sequence encodes CASSQPYRERNEKLFF.